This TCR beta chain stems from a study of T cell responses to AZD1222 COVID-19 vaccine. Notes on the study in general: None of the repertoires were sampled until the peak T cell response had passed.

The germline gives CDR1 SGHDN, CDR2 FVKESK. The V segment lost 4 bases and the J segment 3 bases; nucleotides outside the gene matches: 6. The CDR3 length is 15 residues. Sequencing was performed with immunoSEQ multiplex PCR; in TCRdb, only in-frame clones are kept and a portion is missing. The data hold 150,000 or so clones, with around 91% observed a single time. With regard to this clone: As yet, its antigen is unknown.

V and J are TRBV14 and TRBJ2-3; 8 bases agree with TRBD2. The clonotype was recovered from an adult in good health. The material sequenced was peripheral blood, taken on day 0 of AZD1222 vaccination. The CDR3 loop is CASSPPGGGTDTQYF. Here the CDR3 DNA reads TGTGCCAGCAGCCCTCCGGGCGGGGGGACAGATACGCAGTATTTT. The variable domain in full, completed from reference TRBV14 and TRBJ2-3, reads EAGVTQFPSHSVIEKGQTVTLRCDPISGHDNLYWYRRVMGKEIKFLLHFVKESKQDESGMPNNRFLAERTGGTYSTLKVQPAELEDSGVYFCASSPPGGGTDTQYFGPGTRLTVL.